This note documents a single TCR beta chain sequence. Its antigen remains unidentified. The data belong to a study of T cell responses to AZD1222 COVID-19 vaccine. Some clones are missing from TCRdb's copy, which holds only in-frame ones; the method was immunoSEQ multiplex PCR. The repertoire has fewer than 150,000 clones, about 88% of them found once; the top ten carry 7.5% to 8%. General observations from the study: Researchers report vaccine-associated CD4 TCRs spanning spike, with dominance at 160-218 and 743-854. Reports say nearly half of spike-specific TCRs go after unmutated variant regions.

J lost 3 bases, V lost 10 bases, and 4 bases had no gene match. The CDR3 runs to 13 residues. In germline, CDR1 is SNHLY, CDR2 FYNNEI. The sequence derives from an adult in good health. Sample: peripheral blood, taken on day 0 of AZD1222 vaccination. The chain carries TRBV2 and TRBJ2-1; 9 nucleotides align to TRBD2. CDR3 protein: CATRLADYNEQFF. The CDR3 bases are TGTGCCACCAGACTAGCGGACTACAATGAGCAGTTCTTC.